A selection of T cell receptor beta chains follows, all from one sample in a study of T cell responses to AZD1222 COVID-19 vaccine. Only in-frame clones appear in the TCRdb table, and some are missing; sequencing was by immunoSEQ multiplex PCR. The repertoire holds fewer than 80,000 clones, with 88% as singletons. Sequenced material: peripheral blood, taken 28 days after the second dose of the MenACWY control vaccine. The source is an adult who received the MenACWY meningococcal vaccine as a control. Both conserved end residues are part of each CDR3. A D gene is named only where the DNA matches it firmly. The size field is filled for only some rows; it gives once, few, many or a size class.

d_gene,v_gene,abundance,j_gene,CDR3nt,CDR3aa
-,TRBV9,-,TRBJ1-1,TGTGCCAGCAGCGCGCAGGGGAACACTGAAGCTTTCTTT,CASSAQGNTEAFF
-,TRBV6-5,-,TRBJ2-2,TGTGCCAGCAGTCGGGACCAGCCCACTGGGGAGCTGTTTTTT,CASSRDQPTGELFF
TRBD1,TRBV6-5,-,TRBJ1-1,TGTGCCAGCAGGATCGGGACAGGGGTGAACACTGAAGCTTTCTTT,CASRIGTGVNTEAFF
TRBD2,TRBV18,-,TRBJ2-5,TGTGCCAGCTCACCGGGACTAGCGGGGGGCCAAGAGACCCAGTACTTC,CASSPGLAGGQETQYF
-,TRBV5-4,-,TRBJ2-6,TGTGCCAGCAGCTTCGCCCACTCTGGGGCCAACGTCCTGACTTTC,CASSFAHSGANVLTF
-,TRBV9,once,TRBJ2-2,TGTGCCAGCAGCCTCACCCGGACAGTATCGAACACCGGGGAGCTGTTTTTT,CASSLTRTVSNTGELFF
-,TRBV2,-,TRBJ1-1,TGTGCCAGCAGTGAAGCGCGGGGCAGGGATTGGGGCACTGAAGCTTTCTTT,CASSEARGRDWGTEAFF
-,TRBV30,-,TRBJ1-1,TGTGCCTGGAGTGTAAGGATGCCCCTCATGAACACTGAAGCTTTCTTT,CAWSVRMPLMNTEAFF
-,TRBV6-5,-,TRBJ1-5,TGTGCCAGCAGTCTGACAGATGGCAATCAGCCCCAGCATTTT,CASSLTDGNQPQHF
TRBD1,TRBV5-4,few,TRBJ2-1,TGTGCCAGCAGCCGCCGACAGGGGGCGCCGGACAATGAGCAGTTCTTC,CASSRRQGAPDNEQFF
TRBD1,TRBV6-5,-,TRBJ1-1,TGTGCCAGCAATAAGGACAGGGAGGCCACTGAAGCTTTCTTT,CASNKDREATEAFF
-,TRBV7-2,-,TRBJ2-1,TGTGCCAGCAGCTTAGGGGGGGCGAACAATGAGCAGTTCTTC,CASSLGGANNEQFF
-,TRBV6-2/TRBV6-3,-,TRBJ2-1,TGTGCCAGCAGTTTTGATGGCGCTTCCTACAATGAGCAGTTCTTC,CASSFDGASYNEQFF
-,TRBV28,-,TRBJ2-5,TGTGCCAGCACCTCTCAAGAGACCCAGTACTTC,CASTSQETQYF
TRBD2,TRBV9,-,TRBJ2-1,TGTGCCAGCAGTGGACTTAGCGGGGGCTCCTACAATGAGCAGTTCTTC,CASSGLSGGSYNEQFF
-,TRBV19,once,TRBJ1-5,TGTGCCAGTAGTACGGGCTTAACCCAAGGTCAGCCCCAGCATTTT,CASSTGLTQGQPQHF
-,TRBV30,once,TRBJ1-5,TGTGCCTGGAGTGTAAATCTCTGGGGGCAGCCCCAGCATTTT,CAWSVNLWGQPQHF
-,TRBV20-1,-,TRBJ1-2,TGCAGTGCTAGTGCACCCTTGGGCAACCTGAGCTTGAGGGGTCGGCACTATGGCTACACCTTC,CSASAPLGNLSLRGRHYGYTF
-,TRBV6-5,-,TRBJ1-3,TGTGCCAGCAGCCACAGGGAGGACGGAAACACCATATATTTT,CASSHREDGNTIYF
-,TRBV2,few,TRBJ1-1,TGTGCCAGCAGGGCTGACAGAATCAACACTGAAGCTTTCTTT,CASRADRINTEAFF
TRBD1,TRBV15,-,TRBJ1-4,TGTGCCACCAGCCCAAGGGGACAGGGGGCGGCTAATGAAAAACTGTTTTTT,CATSPRGQGAANEKLFF
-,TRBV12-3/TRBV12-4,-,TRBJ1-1,TGTGCCAGCAGCCTGACACAAAACACTGAAGCTTTCTTT,CASSLTQNTEAFF
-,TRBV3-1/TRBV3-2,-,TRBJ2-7,TGTGCCAGCAGCCGGGGGGGCCCCTCCGAGCAGTACTTC,CASSRGGPSEQYF
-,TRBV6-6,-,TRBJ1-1,TGTGCCAGCAGTTACGGGGTGGGCAGGACGAACACTGAAGCTTTCTTT,CASSYGVGRTNTEAFF
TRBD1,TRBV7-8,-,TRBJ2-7,TGTGCCAGCAGCGCCTACCCGGACAGGGCGCCCTACGAGCAGTACTTC,CASSAYPDRAPYEQYF
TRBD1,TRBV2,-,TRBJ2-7,TGTGCCAGCAGTCAAACCCGGACAGGGGTTGTCGAGCAGTACTTC,CASSQTRTGVVEQYF
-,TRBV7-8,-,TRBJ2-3,TGTGCCAGCAGCTCCCGGAAGGTGATTAGCGGCACAGATACGCAGTATTTT,CASSSRKVISGTDTQYF
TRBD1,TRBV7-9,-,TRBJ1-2,TGTGCCAGCAGCTTTCTACAGGGGGGAGGGGATGGCTACACCTTC,CASSFLQGGGDGYTF
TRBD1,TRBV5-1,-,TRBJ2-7,TGCGCCAGCAGCTCCGGGACAGGCTCCTACGAGCAGTACTTC,CASSSGTGSYEQYF
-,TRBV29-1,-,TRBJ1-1,TGCAGCGTTGAAGGGGCAGCGAACACTGAAGCTTTCTTT,CSVEGAANTEAFF
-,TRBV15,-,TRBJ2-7,TGTGCCACCAGCAGGGACTACTCCTACGAGCAGTACTTC,CATSRDYSYEQYF
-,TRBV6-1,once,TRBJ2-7,TGTGCCAGCAGTGAAGGCGGACTCTTAACCTACGAGCAGTACTTC,CASSEGGLLTYEQYF
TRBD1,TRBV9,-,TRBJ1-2,TGTGCCAGCAGCGTAACCGCGACAGGGATGAACTATGGCTACACCTTC,CASSVTATGMNYGYTF
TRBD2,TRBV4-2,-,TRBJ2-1,TGTGCCAGCAGCCAAGATGGGGCTAGCGGGGGGGCCCACAATGAGCAGTTCTTC,CASSQDGASGGAHNEQFF
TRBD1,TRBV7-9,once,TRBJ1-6,TGTGCCAGCAGCCCAAAGACAGGGGATAATTCACCCCTCCACTTT,CASSPKTGDNSPLHF
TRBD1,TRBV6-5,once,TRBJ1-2,TGTGCCAGCAGCATAATCTCGGACAGGGGGCAAGGCTACACCTTC,CASSIISDRGQGYTF
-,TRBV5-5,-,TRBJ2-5,TGTGCCAGCAGCTTGGGCAGGTCCCAAGAGACCCAGTACTTC,CASSLGRSQETQYF
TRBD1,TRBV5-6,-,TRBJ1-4,TGTGCCAGCAGCTTGGTGACAGGGGGCGCGACTAATGAAAAACTGTTTTTT,CASSLVTGGATNEKLFF
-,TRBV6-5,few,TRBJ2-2,TGTGCCAGCAACACGGGATTTTTGAACACCGGGGAGCTGTTTTTT,CASNTGFLNTGELFF
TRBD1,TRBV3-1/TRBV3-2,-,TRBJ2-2,TGTGCCAGCAGCAACGGACAGGGTCTGAACACCGGGGAGCTGTTTTTT,CASSNGQGLNTGELFF
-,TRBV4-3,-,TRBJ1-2,TGCGCCAGCAGCCAGTTTGGGGCGGGGGGCTACACCTTC,CASSQFGAGGYTF
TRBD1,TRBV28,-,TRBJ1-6,TGTGCCAGCATGGGGACAGGGGGCTCTAAAACCTATAATTCACCCCTCCACTTT,CASMGTGGSKTYNSPLHF
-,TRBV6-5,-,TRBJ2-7,TGTGCCAGCAGCCCCGGCAACGGCGCCTACGAGCAGTACTTC,CASSPGNGAYEQYF
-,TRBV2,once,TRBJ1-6,TGTGCCAGCGGGGAGCCCGGGCTTTATAATTCACCCCTCCACTTT,CASGEPGLYNSPLHF
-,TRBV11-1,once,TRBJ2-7,TGTGCCAGCAGCTTAGTCCAAACTTACGAGCAGTACTTC,CASSLVQTYEQYF
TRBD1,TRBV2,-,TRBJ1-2,TGTGCCAGTAGGCCTGAGACAGGGATCTATGGCTACACCTTC,CASRPETGIYGYTF
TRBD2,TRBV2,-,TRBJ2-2,TGTGCCAGCAGTGATCGGGGGGCGAACACCGGGGAGCTGTTTTTT,CASSDRGANTGELFF
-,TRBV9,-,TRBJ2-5,TGTGCCAGCAGCGTAACAGATCAAGAGACCCAGTACTTC,CASSVTDQETQYF
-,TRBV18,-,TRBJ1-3,TGTGCCAGCTCAAATCCGGGCCTCCAAGGGAGAAACACCATATATTTT,CASSNPGLQGRNTIYF
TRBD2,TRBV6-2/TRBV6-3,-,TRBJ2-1,TGTGCCAGCAGCCTCCCCGGGGGGGCCCCCCTGCAGTTCTTC,CASSLPGGAPLQFF
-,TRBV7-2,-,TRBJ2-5,TGTGCCAGCAGCTTAGGACCGGTTGGGCTAGGAGTTGGGACCCAGTACTTC,CASSLGPVGLGVGTQYF
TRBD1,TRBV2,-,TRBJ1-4,TGTGCCAGCAGCTCCGACAGGGCGACTAATGAAAAACTGTTTTTT,CASSSDRATNEKLFF
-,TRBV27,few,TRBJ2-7,TGTGCCAGCAGTTTAGGAAGGCTAACCTACGAGCAGTACTTC,CASSLGRLTYEQYF
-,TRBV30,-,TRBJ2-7,TGTGCCTGGAGTGTACGGACAGTTTTCTACGAGCAGTACTTC,CAWSVRTVFYEQYF
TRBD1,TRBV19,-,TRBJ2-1,TGTGCCAGTAGGGGACCGGGACAGTTCCTCTCTGGTGAGCAGTTCTTC,CASRGPGQFLSGEQFF
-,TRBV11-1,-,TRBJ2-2,TGTGCCAGCAGTAAGACTAGGACCAACACCGGGGAGCTGTTTTTT,CASSKTRTNTGELFF
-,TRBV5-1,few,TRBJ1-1,TGCGCCAGCAGCTCCCGAGGGAGGGAGGGACGGATGAACACTGAAGCTTTCTTT,CASSSRGREGRMNTEAFF
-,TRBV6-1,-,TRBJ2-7,TGTGCCAGCAGCCAATTGAGGGGCTACGAGCAGTACTTC,CASSQLRGYEQYF
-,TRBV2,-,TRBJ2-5,TGTGCCAGCAGTTTACCACAAGAGACCCAGTACTTC,CASSLPQETQYF
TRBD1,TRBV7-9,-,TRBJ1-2,TGTGCCAGCAGTCTGGCAGGGGGCGTCTATGGCTACACCTTC,CASSLAGGVYGYTF